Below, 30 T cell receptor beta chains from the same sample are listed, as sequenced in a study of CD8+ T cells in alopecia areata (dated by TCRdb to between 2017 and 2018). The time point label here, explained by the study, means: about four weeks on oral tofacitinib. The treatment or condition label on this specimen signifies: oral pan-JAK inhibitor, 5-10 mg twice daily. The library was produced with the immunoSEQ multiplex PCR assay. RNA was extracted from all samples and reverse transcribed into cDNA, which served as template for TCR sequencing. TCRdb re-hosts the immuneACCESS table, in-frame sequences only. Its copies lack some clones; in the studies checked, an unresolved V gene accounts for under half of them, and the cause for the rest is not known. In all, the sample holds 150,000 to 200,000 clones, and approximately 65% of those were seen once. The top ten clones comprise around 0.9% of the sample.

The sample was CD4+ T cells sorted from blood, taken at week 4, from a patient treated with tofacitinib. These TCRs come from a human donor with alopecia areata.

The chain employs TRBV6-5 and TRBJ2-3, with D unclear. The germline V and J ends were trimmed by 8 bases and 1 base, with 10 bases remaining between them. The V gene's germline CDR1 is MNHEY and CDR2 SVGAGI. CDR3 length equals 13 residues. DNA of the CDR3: TGTGCCAGCCTGTGGCCGGGCACAGATACGCAGTATTTT. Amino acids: CASLWPGTDTQYF.

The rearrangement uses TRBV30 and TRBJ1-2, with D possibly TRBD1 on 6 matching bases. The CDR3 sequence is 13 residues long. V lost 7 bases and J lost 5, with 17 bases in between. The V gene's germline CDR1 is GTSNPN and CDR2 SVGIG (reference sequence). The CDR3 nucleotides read TGTGCCTTTAGGACAGCGGACTTTTATGGCTACACCTTC. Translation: CAFRTADFYGYTF.

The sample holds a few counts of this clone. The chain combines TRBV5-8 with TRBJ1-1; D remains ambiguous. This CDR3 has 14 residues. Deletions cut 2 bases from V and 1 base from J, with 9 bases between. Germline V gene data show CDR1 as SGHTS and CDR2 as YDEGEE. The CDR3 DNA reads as TGTGCCAGCAGCTTCGGGCCAACGAACACTGAAGCTTTCTTT. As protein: CASSFGPTNTEAFF.

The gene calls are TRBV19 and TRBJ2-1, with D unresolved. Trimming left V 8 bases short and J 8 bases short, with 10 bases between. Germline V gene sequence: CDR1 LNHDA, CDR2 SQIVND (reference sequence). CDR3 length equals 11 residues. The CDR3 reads CASRWAHEQFF. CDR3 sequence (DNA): TGTGCCAGTCGCTGGGCCCATGAGCAGTTCTTC.

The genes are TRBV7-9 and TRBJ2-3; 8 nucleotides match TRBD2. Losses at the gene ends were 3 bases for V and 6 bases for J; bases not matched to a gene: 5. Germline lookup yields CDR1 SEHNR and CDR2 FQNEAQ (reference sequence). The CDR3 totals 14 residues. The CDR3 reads CASSFRTSKDTQYF. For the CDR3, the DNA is TGTGCCAGCAGCTTTCGGACTAGCAAGGATACGCAGTATTTT.

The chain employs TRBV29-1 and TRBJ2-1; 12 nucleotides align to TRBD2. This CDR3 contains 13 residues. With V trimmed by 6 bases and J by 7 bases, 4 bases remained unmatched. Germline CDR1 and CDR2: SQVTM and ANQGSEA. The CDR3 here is CSVLAGGLNEQFF. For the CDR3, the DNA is TGCAGCGTCCTAGCGGGGGGGCTTAATGAGCAGTTCTTC.

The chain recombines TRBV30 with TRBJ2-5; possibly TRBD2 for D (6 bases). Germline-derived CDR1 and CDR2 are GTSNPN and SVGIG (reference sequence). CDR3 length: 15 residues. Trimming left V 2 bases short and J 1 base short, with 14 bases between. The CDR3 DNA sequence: TGTGCCTGGAGTTACCCCGGGGGATTCCAAGAGACCCAGTACTTC. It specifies CAWSYPGGFQETQYF.

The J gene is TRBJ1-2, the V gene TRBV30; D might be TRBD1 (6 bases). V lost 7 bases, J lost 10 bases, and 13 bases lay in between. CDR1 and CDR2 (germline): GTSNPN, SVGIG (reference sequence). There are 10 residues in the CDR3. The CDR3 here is CASWTVSYTF. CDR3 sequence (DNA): TGTGCCTCCTGGACAGTGTCCTACACCTTC.

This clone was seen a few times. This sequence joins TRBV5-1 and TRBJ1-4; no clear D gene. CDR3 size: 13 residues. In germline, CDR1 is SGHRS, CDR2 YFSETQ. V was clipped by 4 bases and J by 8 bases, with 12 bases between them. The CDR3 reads CASSGAIQEKLFF. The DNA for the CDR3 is TGCGCCAGCAGCGGTGCTATCCAGGAAAAACTGTTTTTT. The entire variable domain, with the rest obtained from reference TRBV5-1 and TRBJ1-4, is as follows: KAGVTQTPRYLIKTRGQQVTLSCSPISGHRSVSWYQQTPGQGLQFLFEYFSETQRNKGNFPGRFSGRQFSNSRSEMNVSTLELGDSALYLCASSGAIQEKLFFGSGTQLSVL.

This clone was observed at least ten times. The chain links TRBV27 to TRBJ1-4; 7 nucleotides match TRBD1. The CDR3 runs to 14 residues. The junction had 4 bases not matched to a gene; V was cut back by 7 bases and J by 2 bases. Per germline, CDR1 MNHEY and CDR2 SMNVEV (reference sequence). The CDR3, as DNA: TGTGCCAGCAACAGGGGAGGGACTAATGAAAAACTGTTTTTT. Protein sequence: CASNRGGTNEKLFF.

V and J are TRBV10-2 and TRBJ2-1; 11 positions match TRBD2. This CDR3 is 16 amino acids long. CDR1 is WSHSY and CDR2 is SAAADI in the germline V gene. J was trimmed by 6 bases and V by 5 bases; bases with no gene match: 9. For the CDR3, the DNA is TGCGCCAGCAGTATAGCGGGGGGGCTCCGTGGCAATGAGCAGTTCTTC. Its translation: CASSIAGGLRGNEQFF.

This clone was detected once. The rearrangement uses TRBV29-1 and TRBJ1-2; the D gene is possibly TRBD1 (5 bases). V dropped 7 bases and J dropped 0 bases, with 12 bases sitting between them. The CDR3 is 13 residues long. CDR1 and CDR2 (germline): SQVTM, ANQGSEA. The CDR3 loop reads CSARTGPNYGYTF. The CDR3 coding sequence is TGCAGCGCCAGAACAGGACCTAACTATGGCTACACCTTC. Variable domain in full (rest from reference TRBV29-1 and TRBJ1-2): SAVISQKPSRDICQRGTSLTIQCQVDSQVTMMFWYRQQPGQSLTLIATANQGSEATYESGFVIDKFPISRPNLTFSTLTVSNMSPEDSSIYLCSARTGPNYGYTFGSGTRLTVV.

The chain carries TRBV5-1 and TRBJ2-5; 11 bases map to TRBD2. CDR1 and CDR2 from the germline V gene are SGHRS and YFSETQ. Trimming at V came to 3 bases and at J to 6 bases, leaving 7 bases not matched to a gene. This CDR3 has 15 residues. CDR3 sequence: CASSSLAGGPQTQYF. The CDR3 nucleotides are TGCGCCAGCAGCTCGTTAGCGGGGGGGCCGCAGACCCAGTACTTC. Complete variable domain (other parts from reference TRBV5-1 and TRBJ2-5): KAGVTQTPRYLIKTRGQQVTLSCSPISGHRSVSWYQQTPGQGLQFLFEYFSETQRNKGNFPGRFSGRQFSNSRSEMNVSTLELGDSALYLCASSSLAGGPQTQYFGPGTRLLVL.

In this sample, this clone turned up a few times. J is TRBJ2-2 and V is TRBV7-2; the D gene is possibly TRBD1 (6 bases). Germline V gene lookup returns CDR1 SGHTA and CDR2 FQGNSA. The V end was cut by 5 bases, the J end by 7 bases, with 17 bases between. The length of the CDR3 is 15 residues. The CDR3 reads CASSGNRELGGELFF. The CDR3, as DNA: TGTGCCAGCAGCGGGAACAGGGAATTGGGCGGGGAGCTGTTTTTT.

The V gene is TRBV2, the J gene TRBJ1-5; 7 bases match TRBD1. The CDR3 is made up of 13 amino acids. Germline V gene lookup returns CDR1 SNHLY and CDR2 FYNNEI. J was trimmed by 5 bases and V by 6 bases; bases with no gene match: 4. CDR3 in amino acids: CASRGTGDQPQHF. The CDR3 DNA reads TGTGCCAGCAGGGGAACAGGGGATCAGCCCCAGCATTTT. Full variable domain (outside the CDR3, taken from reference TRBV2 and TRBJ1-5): EPEVTQTPSHQVTQMGQEVILRCVPISNHLYFYWYRQILGQKVEFLVSFYNNEISEKSEIFDDQFSVERPDGSNFTLKIRSTKLEDSAMYFCASRGTGDQPQHFGDGTRLSIL.

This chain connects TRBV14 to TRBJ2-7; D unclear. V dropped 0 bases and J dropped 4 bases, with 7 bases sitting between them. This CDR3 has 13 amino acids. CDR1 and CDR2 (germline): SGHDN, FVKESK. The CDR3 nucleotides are TGTGCCAGCAGCCAAGATCTCGGTTACGAGCAGTACTTC. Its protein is CASSQDLGYEQYF.

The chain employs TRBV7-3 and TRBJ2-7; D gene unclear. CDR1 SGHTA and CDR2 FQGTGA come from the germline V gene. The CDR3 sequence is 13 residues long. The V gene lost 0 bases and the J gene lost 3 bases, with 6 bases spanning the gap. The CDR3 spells CASSLTIGYEQYF. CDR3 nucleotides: TGTGCCAGCAGCTTAACCATCGGCTACGAGCAGTACTTC.

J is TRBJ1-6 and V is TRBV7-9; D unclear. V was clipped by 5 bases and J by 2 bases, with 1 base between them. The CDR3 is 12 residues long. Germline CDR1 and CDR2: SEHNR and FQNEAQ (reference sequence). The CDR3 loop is CASSPYNSPLHF. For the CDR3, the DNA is TGTGCCAGCAGCCCCTATAATTCACCCCTCCACTTT.

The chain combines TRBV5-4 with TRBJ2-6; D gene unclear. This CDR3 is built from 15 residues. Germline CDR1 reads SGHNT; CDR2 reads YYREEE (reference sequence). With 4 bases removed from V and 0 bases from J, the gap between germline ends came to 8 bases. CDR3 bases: TGTGCCAGCAGCCCTATCCCCTCTGGGGCCAACGTCCTGACTTTC. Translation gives CASSPIPSGANVLTF.

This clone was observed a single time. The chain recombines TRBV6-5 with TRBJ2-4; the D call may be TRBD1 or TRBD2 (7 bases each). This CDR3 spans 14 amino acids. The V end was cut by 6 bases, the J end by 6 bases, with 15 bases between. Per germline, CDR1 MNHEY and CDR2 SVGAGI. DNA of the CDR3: TGTGCCAGCAGCTTCGCAGGGGGGGGAAACATTCAGTACTTC. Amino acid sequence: CASSFAGGGNIQYF.

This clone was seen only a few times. The chain's CDR3 is CASSGRGGAGQPQHF. CDR3 nucleotide sequence: TGTGCCAGCAGTGGGAGGGGGGGCGCAGGTCAGCCCCAGCATTTT. The chain has TRBV2 and TRBJ1-5; D may be TRBD1 (6 bases). Germline V gene lookup returns CDR1 SNHLY and CDR2 FYNNEI. With 4 bases removed from V and 6 bases from J, the gap between germline ends came to 16 bases. The length of the CDR3 is 15 residues.

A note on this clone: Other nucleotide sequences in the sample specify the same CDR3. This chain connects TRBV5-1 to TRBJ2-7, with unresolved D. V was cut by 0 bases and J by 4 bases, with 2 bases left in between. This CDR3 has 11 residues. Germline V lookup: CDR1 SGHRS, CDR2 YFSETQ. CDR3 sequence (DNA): TGCGCCAGCAGCTTGGATTACGAGCAGTACTTC. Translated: CASSLDYEQYF.

CDR3 protein: CASSSGPEQYF. The DNA for the CDR3 is TGTGCCAGCAGTTCGGGGCCCGAGCAGTACTTC. This rearrangement joins TRBV6-5 to TRBJ2-7, with D possibly called TRBD1 or TRBD2 (5 bases each). The germline CDR1 and CDR2 sequences are MNHEY and SVGAGI. This CDR3 is built from 11 residues. Trimming shortened V by 4 bases and J by 6 bases, and 7 bases separated the two germline ends.

The CDR3, as DNA: TGTGCCACCAGCAGAGCCGACAGGGTGGTGGATTCACCCCTCCACTTT. Translated, it gives CATSRADRVVDSPLHF. This chain connects TRBV15 to TRBJ1-6; TRBD1 matches 7 bases. The germline V gene encodes CDR1 LNHNV and CDR2 YYDKDF (reference sequence). J lost 8 bases, V lost 1 base, and 8 bases had no gene match. The CDR3 spans 16 residues.

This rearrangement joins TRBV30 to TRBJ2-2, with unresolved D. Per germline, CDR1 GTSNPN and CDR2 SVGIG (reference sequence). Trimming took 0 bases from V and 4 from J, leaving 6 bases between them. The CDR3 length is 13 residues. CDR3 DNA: TGTGCCTGGAGTGTCGTCGCCACCGGGGAGCTGTTTTTT. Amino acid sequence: CAWSVVATGELFF. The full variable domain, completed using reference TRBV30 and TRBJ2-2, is SQTIHQWPATLVQPVGSPLSLECTVEGTSNPNLYWYRQAAGRGLQLLFYSVGIGQISSEVPQNLSASRPQDRQFILSSKKLLLSDSGFYLCAWSVVATGELFFGEGSRLTVL.

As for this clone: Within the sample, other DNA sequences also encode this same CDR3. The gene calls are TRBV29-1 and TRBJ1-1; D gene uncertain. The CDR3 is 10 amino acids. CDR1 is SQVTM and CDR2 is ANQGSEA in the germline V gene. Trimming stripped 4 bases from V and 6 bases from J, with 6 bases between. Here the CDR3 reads CSVVTAEAFF. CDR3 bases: TGCAGCGTTGTGACGGCTGAAGCTTTCTTT.

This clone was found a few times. CDR3 amino acids: CASSPTDRGAQHF. The DNA for the CDR3 is TGTGCCAGCAGCCCGACTGACAGGGGAGCCCAGCATTTT. V and J are TRBV27 and TRBJ1-5; 8 nucleotides line up with TRBD1. The CDR3 is made up of 13 amino acids. The V gene end was trimmed by 6 bases and the J gene end by 11 bases; junction bases not matched to a gene: 9. The germline V gene has CDR1 MNHEY and CDR2 SMNVEV (reference sequence).

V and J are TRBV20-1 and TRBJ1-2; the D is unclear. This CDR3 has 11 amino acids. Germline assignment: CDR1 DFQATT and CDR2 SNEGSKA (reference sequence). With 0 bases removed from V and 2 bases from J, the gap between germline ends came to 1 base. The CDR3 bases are TGCAGTGCTAGAGAGAACTATGGCTACACCTTC. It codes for CSARENYGYTF.

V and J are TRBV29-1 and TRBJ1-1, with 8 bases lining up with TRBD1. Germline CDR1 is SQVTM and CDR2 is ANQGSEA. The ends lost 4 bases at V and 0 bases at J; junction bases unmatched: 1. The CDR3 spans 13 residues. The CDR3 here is CSVVGQVNTEAFF. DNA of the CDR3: TGCAGCGTTGTGGGACAGGTGAACACTGAAGCTTTCTTT.

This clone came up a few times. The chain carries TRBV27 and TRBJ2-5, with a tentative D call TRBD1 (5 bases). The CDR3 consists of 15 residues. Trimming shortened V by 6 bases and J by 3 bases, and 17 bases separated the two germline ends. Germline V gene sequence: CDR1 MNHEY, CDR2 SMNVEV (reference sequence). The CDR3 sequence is CASRAFRQGKETQYF. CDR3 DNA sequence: TGTGCCAGCAGGGCCTTCCGGCAGGGTAAAGAGACCCAGTACTTC.